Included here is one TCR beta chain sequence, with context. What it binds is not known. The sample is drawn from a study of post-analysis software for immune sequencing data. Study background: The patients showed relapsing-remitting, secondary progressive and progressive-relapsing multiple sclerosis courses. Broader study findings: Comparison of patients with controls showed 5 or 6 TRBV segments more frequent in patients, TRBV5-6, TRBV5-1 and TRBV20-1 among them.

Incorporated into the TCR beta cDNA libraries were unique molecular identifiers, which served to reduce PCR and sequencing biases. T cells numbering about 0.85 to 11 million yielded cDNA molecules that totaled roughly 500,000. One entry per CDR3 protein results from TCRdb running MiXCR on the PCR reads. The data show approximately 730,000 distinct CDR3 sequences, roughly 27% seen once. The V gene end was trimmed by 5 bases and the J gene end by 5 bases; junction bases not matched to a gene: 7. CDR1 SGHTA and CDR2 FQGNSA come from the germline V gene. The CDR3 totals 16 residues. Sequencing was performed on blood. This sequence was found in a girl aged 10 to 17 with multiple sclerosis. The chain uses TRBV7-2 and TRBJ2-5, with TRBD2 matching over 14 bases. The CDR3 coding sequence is TGTGCCAGCAGCCCAGGGACTAGCGGGAGTCTTGAGACCCAGTACTTC. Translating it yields CASSPGTSGSLETQYF.